This T cell receptor beta chain was captured by sequencing in a study of T cells after yellow fever vaccination. About the study: Libraries from low-cell-number fractions were prepared with the SMART-Seq v4 Ultra Low Input RNA kit.

MiXCR, applied by TCRdb to the 5' RACE reads, yields one record per CDR3 protein. The repertoire holds hundreds of thousands of distinct CDR3 sequences, with approximately 13% as singletons. There are 15 residues in the CDR3. With V trimmed by 0 bases and J by 7 bases, 6 bases remained unmatched. CDR1 is SGHNT and CDR2 is YYREEE in the germline V gene (reference sequence). This clonotype occurred a few times. This clonotype was obtained from a man aged 30-40 years who received the YFV17D yellow fever vaccine. The sample in question was PBMCs, obtained on the day of the yellow fever booster vaccination. This chain connects TRBV5-4 to TRBJ2-2; 7 nucleotides match TRBD1. The CDR3 coding sequence is TGTGCCAGCAGCTTGGACCAGGGGGTGAGCGGGGAGCTGTTTTTT. The encoded protein is CASSLDQGVSGELFF.